These 10 T cell receptor beta chains came from one sample sequenced in a study of blood T cell repertoires in COVID-19. TCRdb's table, derived via immunoSEQ multiplex PCR, lists solely in-frame clones and lacks some. The profile covers some 320,000 clones, with approximately 85% appearing a single time and around 7.8% taken by the ten largest. The sequenced sample was peripheral blood. These receptors came from a human donor in a cohort sampled during active COVID-19.

The V call is TRBV11-3, the J call TRBJ2-7, with 7 nucleotides matching TRBD1. V lost 6 bases to trimming and J lost 2 bases; unmatched junction nucleotides: 10. This CDR3 has 15 residues. Germline loops: CDR1 SGHNT, CDR2 YENEEA. The CDR3 protein is CASSLTGDTTYEQYF. Written as DNA, the CDR3 is TGTGCCAGCAGTCTAACAGGGGACACTACCTACGAGCAGTACTTC.

A note on this clone: The same CDR3 arises from other DNA sequences in this sample as well. The chain employs TRBV9 and TRBJ1-2; the D is unclear. Germline CDR1 and CDR2: SGDLS and YYNGEE. The CDR3 sequence is 14 residues long. Trimming took off 0 bases at V and 2 bases at J, with 8 bases between the two ends. For the CDR3, the DNA is TGTGCCAGCAGCGTAGATGTATCCAACTATGGCTACACCTTC. Residues: CASSVDVSNYGYTF.

The chain couples TRBV5-1 to TRBJ2-7, with D maybe TRBD1 (6 bases). There are 16 residues in the CDR3. The V and J ends lost 3 bases and 0 bases respectively, with 16 bases between them. Germline CDR1 SGHRS, CDR2 YFSETQ. CDR3 DNA sequence: TGCGCCAGCAGCTGGGGACATCTAAAAGTCTCCTACGAGCAGTACTTC. It yields the protein CASSWGHLKVSYEQYF.

This clone was counted a single time. The chain recombines TRBV6-5 with TRBJ2-7; D not resolved. The CDR3 covers 14 residues. Germline lookup yields CDR1 MNHEY and CDR2 SVGAGI. Trimming took off 2 bases at V and 1 base at J, with 9 bases between the two ends. This CDR3 is CASSYNRHSYEQYF. In DNA, the CDR3 is TGTGCCAGCAGTTACAACAGACATTCCTACGAGCAGTACTTC.

The chain carries TRBV9 and TRBJ1-1; possible D gene TRBD1, 5 bases. Germline assignment: CDR1 SGDLS and CDR2 YYNGEE. The CDR3 spans 16 residues. Deletions cut 0 bases from V and 4 bases from J, with 16 bases between. The CDR3 nucleotides read TGTGCCAGCAGCGTAGGGTCCGGGGTCGGGGGCACTGAAGCTTTCTTT. Protein product: CASSVGSGVGGTEAFF. The variable domain in full, completed from reference TRBV9 and TRBJ1-1, reads DSGVTQTPKHLITATGQRVTLRCSPRSGDLSVYWYQQSLDQGLQFLIQYYNGEERAKGNILERFSAQQFPDLHSELNLSSLELGDSALYFCASSVGSGVGGTEAFFGQGTRLTVV.

The chain carries TRBV10-3 and TRBJ1-6; D is undetermined. The CDR3 covers 14 residues. Germline lookup yields CDR1 ENHRY and CDR2 SYGVKD. V lost 7 bases and J 4 bases, leaving 11 bases between the germline ends. CDR3 nucleotides: TGTGCCATCACTTCAGAACCGTATAATTCACCCCTCCACTTT. Its translation: CAITSEPYNSPLHF.

This chain links TRBV27 with TRBJ1-2; D possibly corresponds to TRBD1 (5 bases). Looked up from germline, CDR1 is MNHEY and CDR2 is SMNVEV (reference sequence). This CDR3 region has 14 residues. V was clipped by 4 bases and J by 7 bases, with 16 bases between them. The CDR3 sequence: CASSWARGDSGYTF. The CDR3 DNA sequence: TGTGCCAGCAGTTGGGCGCGTGGGGACTCTGGCTACACCTTC.

The chain combines TRBV2 with TRBJ1-3, with D hard to call. The CDR3 totals 16 residues. The germline V gene encodes CDR1 SNHLY and CDR2 FYNNEI. Trimming cost V 6 bases and J 0 bases, with 15 bases left between them. The CDR3 reads CASRRTVRSSGNTIYF. For the CDR3, the DNA is TGTGCCAGCAGGAGGACTGTAAGGAGCTCTGGAAACACCATATATTTT. The full variable domain, its missing parts supplied by reference TRBV2 and TRBJ1-3, is EPEVTQTPSHQVTQMGQEVILRCVPISNHLYFYWYRQILGQKVEFLVSFYNNEISEKSEIFDDQFSVERPDGSNFTLKIRSTKLEDSAMYFCASRRTVRSSGNTIYFGEGSWLTVV.

The V call is TRBV11-1, the J call TRBJ2-7, with 8 bases that match TRBD1. Per the germline V gene, CDR1 is SGHAT and CDR2 is FQDESV (reference sequence). J was trimmed by 6 bases and V by 1 base; bases with no gene match: 8. The CDR3 has 15 amino acids. The CDR3, as DNA: TGTGCCAGCAGCTTAGGGCTGGGACAGGTGGGCGAGCAGTACTTC. Its translation is CASSLGLGQVGEQYF.

There are a few counts of this clone. J is TRBJ1-6 and V is TRBV3-1 (or the pseudogene TRBV3-2); the match to TRBD1 covers 10 bases. This CDR3 region has 16 residues. Trimming took 3 bases from V and 8 from J; bases not matched to a gene: 7. Germline CDR1 reads LGHDT; CDR2 reads YNNKEL (reference sequence). CDR3 in DNA: TGTGCCAGCAGCCAGAGGACAGGGGGAAAGGATTCACCCCTCCACTTT. Its translation is CASSQRTGGKDSPLHF.